A selection of T cell receptor beta chains follows, all from one sample in a study of immune evolution from preneoplasia to lung adenocarcinoma. Some clones are missing from TCRdb's copy, which holds only in-frame ones; the method was immunoSEQ multiplex PCR. Of some 3,500 clones in the sample, 70% to 90% were seen once. The sample taken for sequencing was FFPE lung adenocarcinoma in situ tissue. These receptors were collected from a person aged 65 to 79 with lung adenocarcinoma. The CDR3 runs from the conserved cysteine through the conserved F or W. D genes are given only for firm matches. Size is omitted from some rows. Given values are once, few, many or a class for expanded clones.

J gene | D gene | V gene | clone size | CDR3 protein | CDR3 DNA
TRBJ2-5 | - | TRBV5-6 | - | CASSLGRSETQYF | TGTGCCAGCAGCTTGGGAAGATCAGAGACCCAGTACTTC
TRBJ1-5 | TRBD1 | TRBV6-1 | - | CASSGTGSNQPQHF | TGTGCCAGCAGCGGGACAGGGTCCAATCAGCCCCAGCATTTT
TRBJ1-2 | - | TRBV28 | - | CASSLGRRYGYTF | TGTGCCAGCAGTTTGGGGCGGCGATATGGCTACACCTTC
TRBJ2-7 | TRBD1 | TRBV6-1 | few | CASRGTGAYEQYF | TGTGCCAGCAGAGGGACAGGGGCCTACGAGCAGTACTTC
TRBJ2-2 | TRBD2 | TRBV5-1 | - | CASSPSGSGTGELFF | TGCGCCAGCAGCCCCAGCGGGAGCGGCACCGGGGAGCTGTTTTTT
TRBJ1-2 | TRBD1 | TRBV7-9 | - | CASSIQQGYGYTF | TGTGCCAGCAGCATCCAACAGGGGTATGGCTACACCTTC
TRBJ1-5 | - | TRBV28 | - | CASSRTLGRPQHF | TGTGCCAGCAGTCGCACCCTCGGTCGGCCCCAGCATTTT
TRBJ2-1 | TRBD1 | TRBV4-1 | - | CASSQRDSLNEQFF | TGCGCCAGCAGCCAAAGGGACAGCTTAAATGAGCAGTTCTTC
TRBJ2-1 | - | TRBV15 | - | CATSRDLGTPANEQFF | TGTGCCACCAGCAGAGATCTGGGGACCCCAGCCAATGAGCAGTTCTTC
TRBJ1-3 | - | TRBV30 | - | CAWSVAGGRNTIYF | TGTGCCTGGAGTGTAGCGGGCGGCAGAAATACCATATATTTT
TRBJ2-5 | TRBD2 | TRBV28 | - | CASSSPGLAGGQLGRETQYF | TGTGCCAGCAGTTCCCCCGGACTAGCGGGAGGGCAGCTAGGTAGGGAGACCCAGTACTTC
TRBJ2-1 | - | TRBV2 | few | CASSRNTGLNGNEQFF | TGTGCCAGCAGTCGAAATACAGGTCTAAACGGCAATGAGCAGTTCTTC
TRBJ1-1 | TRBD1 | TRBV2 | - | CASATGPNTEAFF | TGTGCCAGCGCGACAGGGCCCAACACTGAAGCTTTCTTT
TRBJ2-1 | TRBD2 | TRBV5-6 | - | CASSLARVTSGDHEQFF | TGTGCCAGCAGCTTGGCCAGGGTGACTAGCGGGGATCATGAGCAGTTCTTC
TRBJ2-7 | TRBD1 | TRBV15 | - | CATSREVPDRGYEQYF | TGTGCCACCAGCAGAGAAGTTCCGGACAGGGGGTACGAGCAGTACTTC
TRBJ2-7 | - | TRBV5-6 | - | CASSLFGVGTATYEQYF | TGTGCCAGCAGCTTATTTGGCGTGGGGACCGCAACCTACGAGCAGTACTTC
TRBJ2-7 | - | TRBV6-1 | - | CASSDPLSYEQYF | TGTGCCAGCAGTGATCCCTTATCCTACGAGCAGTACTTC
TRBJ2-1 | TRBD2 | TRBV4-2 | few | CASSQDRGLADVVYNEQFF | TGTGCCAGCAGCCAAGATCGGGGACTAGCGGACGTGGTCTACAATGAGCAGTTCTTC